This T cell receptor beta chain originates from a study of response to subunit inactivated influenza vaccine. Study findings and constraints: It was suggested by the authors that few new T cells are recruited by each seasonal influenza vaccination.

The V end lost 1 base, the J end lost 7 bases, and 14 bases lay between the germline ends. Germline CDR1 is SGHTA and CDR2 is FQGNSA. The CDR3 contains 14 residues. TCRdb reanalysed the RT-PCR reads using MiXCR and keeps one entry per CDR3 protein. This table holds around 500,000 distinct CDR3 sequences, roughly 9.7% found once. Worth noting for this clonotype: Its target is not known.

The TCR originated in a man between 50 and 59 years old who received an inactivated influenza vaccine. The chain joins TRBV7-2 to TRBJ2-7, with D maybe TRBD1 (5 bases). The sequencing used PBMCs from blood, collected about 6 weeks after vaccination. As DNA, the CDR3 is TGTGCCAGCAGCTTAGTTCCAGGGTCTGAAGAGCAGTACTTC. It specifies CASSLVPGSEEQYF.